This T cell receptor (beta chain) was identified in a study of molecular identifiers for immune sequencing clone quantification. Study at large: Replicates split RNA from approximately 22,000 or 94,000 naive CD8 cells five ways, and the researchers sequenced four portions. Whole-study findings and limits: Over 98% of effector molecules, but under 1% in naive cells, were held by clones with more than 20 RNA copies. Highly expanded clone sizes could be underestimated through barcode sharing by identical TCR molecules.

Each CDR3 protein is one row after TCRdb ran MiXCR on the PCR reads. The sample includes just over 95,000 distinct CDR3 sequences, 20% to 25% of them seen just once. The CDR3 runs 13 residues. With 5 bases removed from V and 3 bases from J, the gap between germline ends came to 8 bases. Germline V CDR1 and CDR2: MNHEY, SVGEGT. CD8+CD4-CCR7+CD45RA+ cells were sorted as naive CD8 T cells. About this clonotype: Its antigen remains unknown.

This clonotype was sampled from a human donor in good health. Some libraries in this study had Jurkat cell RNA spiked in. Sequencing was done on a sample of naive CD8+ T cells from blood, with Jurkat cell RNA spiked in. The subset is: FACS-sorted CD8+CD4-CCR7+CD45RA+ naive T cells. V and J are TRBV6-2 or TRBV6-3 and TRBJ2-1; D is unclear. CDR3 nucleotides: TGTGCCAGCAGTCTAAGCTACTACAATGAGCAGTTCTTC. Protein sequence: CASSLSYYNEQFF.